This T cell receptor beta chain was recorded in a study of CD8+ T cells in alopecia areata. On this clone: No antigen is known for it.

In each case, RNA was isolated and then reverse transcribed into cDNA as the sequencing template. Generated by immunoSEQ multiplex PCR, the TCRdb table keeps only in-frame clones and is missing some. The sample records roughly 200,000 clones, roughly 50% being singletons. This CDR3 spans 13 amino acids. V was cut by 6 bases and J by 11 bases, with 19 bases left in between. CDR1 SEHNR and CDR2 FQNEAQ come from the germline V gene (reference sequence). Overall study findings and caveats: Whereas mice showed it more clearly, TCR sharing across patients was murkier, possibly because of HLA.

This chain uses TRBV7-9 with TRBJ1-1; D gene ambiguous. Sequencing input: CD8+ T cells sorted from blood. The receptor's source is a human donor in good health. The CDR3 loop is CASRPRRRRRAFF. The CDR3 nucleotides read TGTGCCAGCAGACCCCGACGCCGGCGGAGGGCTTTCTTT. Full variable domain (remainder filled in from reference TRBV7-9 and TRBJ1-1): DTGVSQNPRHKITKRGQNVTFRCDPISEHNRLYWYRQTLGQGPEFLTYFQNEAQLEKSRLLSDRFSAERPKGSFSTLEIQRTEQGDSAMYLCASRPRRRRRAFFGQGTRLTVV.